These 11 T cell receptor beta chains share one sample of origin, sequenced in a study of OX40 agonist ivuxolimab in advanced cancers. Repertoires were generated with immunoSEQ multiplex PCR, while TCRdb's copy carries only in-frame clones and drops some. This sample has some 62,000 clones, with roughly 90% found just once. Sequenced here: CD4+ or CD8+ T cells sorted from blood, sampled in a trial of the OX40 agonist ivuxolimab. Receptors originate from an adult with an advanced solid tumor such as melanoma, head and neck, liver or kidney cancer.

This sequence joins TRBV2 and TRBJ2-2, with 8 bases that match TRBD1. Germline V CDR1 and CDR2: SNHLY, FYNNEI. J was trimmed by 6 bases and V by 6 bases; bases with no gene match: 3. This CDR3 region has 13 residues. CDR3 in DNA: TGTGCCAGCAGACCACAGGGGGCCGGGGAGCTGTTTTTT. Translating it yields CASRPQGAGELFF.

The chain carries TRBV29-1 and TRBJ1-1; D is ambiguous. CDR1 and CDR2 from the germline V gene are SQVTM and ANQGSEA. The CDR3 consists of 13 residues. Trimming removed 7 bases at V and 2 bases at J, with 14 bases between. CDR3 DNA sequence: TGCAGCGCCGAAAGGACCCCAAACACTGAAGCTTTCTTT. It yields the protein CSAERTPNTEAFF.

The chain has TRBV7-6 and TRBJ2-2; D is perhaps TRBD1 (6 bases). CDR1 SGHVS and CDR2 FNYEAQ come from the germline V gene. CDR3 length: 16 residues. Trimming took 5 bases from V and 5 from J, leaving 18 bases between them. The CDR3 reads CASSLRATQGTGELFF. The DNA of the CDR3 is TGTGCCAGCAGCCTGCGGGCGACACAGGGAACCGGGGAGCTGTTTTTT.

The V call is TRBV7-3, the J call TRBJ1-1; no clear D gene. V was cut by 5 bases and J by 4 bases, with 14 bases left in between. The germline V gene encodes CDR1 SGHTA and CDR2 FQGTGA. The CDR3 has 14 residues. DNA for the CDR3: TGTGCCAGCAGCCAACCAGGAAGAAGCACTGAAGCTTTCTTT. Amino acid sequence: CASSQPGRSTEAFF.

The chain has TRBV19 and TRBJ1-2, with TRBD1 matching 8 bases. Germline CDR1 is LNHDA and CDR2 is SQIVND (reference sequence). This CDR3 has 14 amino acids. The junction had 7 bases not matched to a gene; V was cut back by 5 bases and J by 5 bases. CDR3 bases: TGTGCCAGTAGTTTCGGACAGGGTGGTTATGGCTACACCTTC. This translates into CASSFGQGGYGYTF.

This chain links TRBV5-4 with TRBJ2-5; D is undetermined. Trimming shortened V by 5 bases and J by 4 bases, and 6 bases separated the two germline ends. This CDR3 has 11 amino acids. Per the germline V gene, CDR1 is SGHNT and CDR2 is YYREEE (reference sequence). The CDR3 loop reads CASSIRETQYF. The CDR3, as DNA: TGTGCCAGCAGTATTCGAGAGACCCAGTACTTC. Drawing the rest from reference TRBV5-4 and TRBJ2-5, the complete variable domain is ETGVTQSPTHLIKTRGQQVTLRCSSQSGHNTVSWYQQALGQGPQFIFQYYREEENGRGNFPPRFSGLQFPNYSSELNVNALELDDSALYLCASSIRETQYFGPGTRLLVL.

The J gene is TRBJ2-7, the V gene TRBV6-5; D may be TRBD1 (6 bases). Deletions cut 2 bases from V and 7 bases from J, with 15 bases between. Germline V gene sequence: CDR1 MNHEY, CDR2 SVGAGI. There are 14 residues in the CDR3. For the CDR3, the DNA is TGTGCCAGCAGTTACCTACTGGGGGCCGGGGAGCAGTACTTC. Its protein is CASSYLLGAGEQYF.

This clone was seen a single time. CDR3 bases: TGTGCCAGCAGTGTCCCCCAGGGTGGGCACTATGGCTACACCTTC. Translating gives CASSVPQGGHYGYTF. This chain joins TRBV2 and TRBJ1-2; tentatively, D is TRBD1 (5 bases). The germline CDR1 and CDR2 sequences are SNHLY and FYNNEI. Trimming left V 4 bases short and J 3 bases short, with 15 bases between. There are 15 residues in the CDR3.

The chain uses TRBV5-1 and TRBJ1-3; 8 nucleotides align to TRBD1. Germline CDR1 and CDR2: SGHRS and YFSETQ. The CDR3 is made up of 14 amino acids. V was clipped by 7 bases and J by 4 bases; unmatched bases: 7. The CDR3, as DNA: TGCGCCAGCCGACAGGGGACATCCGGAAACACCATATATTTT. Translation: CASRQGTSGNTIYF. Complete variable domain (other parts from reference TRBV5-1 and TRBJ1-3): KAGVTQTPRYLIKTRGQQVTLSCSPISGHRSVSWYQQTPGQGLQFLFEYFSETQRNKGNFPGRFSGRQFSNSRSEMNVSTLELGDSALYLCASRQGTSGNTIYFGEGSWLTVV.

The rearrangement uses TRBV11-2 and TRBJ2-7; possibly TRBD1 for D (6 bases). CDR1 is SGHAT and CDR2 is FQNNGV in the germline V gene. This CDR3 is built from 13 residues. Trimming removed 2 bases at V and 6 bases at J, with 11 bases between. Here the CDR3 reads CASSLLTGSEQYF. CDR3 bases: TGTGCCAGCAGCTTACTGACAGGATCCGAGCAGTACTTC.

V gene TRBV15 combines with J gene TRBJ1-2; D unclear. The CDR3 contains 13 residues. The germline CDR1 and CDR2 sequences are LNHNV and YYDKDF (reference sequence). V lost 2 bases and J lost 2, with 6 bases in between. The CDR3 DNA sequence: TGTGCCACCAGCAGATCAGCCAACTATGGCTACACCTTC. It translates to CATSRSANYGYTF.